The source of this TCR beta chain is a study of beta chain bispecific antibodies for T cell cancers (dated by TCRdb to 2020 to 2022). In terms of the full investigation: Healthy donor T cells were cocultured with T cell leukemia lines and bispecific antibodies, and TRBV sequencing of the surviving cells was then used to measure how much each TRBV family was depleted. Surface TRBV12 (TRBV12-3) was expressed on Jurkat cells, and surface TRBV5-5 was expressed on HPB-ALL cells.

V is pruned by 0 bases and J by 0 bases, leaving 10 bases of the junction without a gene match. The CDR3 covers 19 residues, taking in both the cysteine and the phenylalanine. The read is trimmed to its CDR3 DNA, 57 bases read in frame from base 1. CDR1 and CDR2, looked up from the germline V gene, are SGDLS and YYNGEE. A remark on this clonotype: The antigen this receptor binds is unknown. No clone much larger than this one lies a single base away; base qualities are absent.

T cells were expanded from blood mononuclear cells for 2 to 3 days with either the anti-CD3 antibody OKT3 or CD3/CD28 Dynabeads. The expanded T cells were grown in RPMI 1640 containing about 10% fetal bovine serum, recombinant human IL-2 (approximately 94 IU/ml) and IL-7 (roughly 4.5 ng/ml). Each coculture mixed around 5 x 10^4 target cells and around 5 x 10^4 normal T cells with bispecific antibody in roughly 95 ul and was incubated at 37 degrees C for around 16 hours. Every bispecific antibody was made of two single-chain variable fragments, expressed in a single-chain diabody format carrying a His tag. Effector T cells came from healthy human donors; peripheral blood mononuclear cells were isolated from leukapheresis samples by Ficoll density gradient centrifugation. Paper-wide results and their limitations: Each sequenced sample mixed leukemia cell line cells with normal T cells, and most targeted TRBV signal came from the leukemia cells rather than normal T cells. Cross-reactivity of the anti-TRBV5-5 antibody with TRBV5-6 was attributed to high sequence similarity between the two genes.

The libraries included unique molecular identifier barcodes, and the barcodes were used to quantify clonotypes. Qiagen AllPrep DNA/RNA Micro kits were used to isolate total RNA, and an Agilent TapeStation was used to check RNA quality. TCR beta libraries were constructed by 5' RACE, in which cDNA synthesis was followed by two PCR steps with TCR beta constant-region gene-specific primers. Sequencing of the TCR beta libraries was performed on an Illumina MiSeq platform. Processing in the source paper ran as follows. MIGEC, MiXCR and VDJtools were used to process the reads. Clonotype frequency was computed as the clonotype's share of unique molecular identifiers among all unique molecular identifiers in the sample. Nonfunctional TRBV genes classified in IMGT as pseudogenes or open reading frames, for example TRBV1, TRBV12-1 and TRBV21, were left out. TCRdb reprocessed the public reads (quality trimming at Q25 with fastp, clone calling with MiXCR) and kept in-frame beta chains. All rows with the same CDR3 protein become a single entry with the most common DNA and genes. It is TCRdb's table, rather than the study itself, that gives the V and J calls and clone size. This sample is represented by tens of thousands of distinct CDR3 sequences; less than 3% of them were singletons. The ten largest account for approximately 30% of the sample.

The chain is made from TRBV9 and TRBJ2-3, and 10 junctional nucleotides match TRBD2. The receptor comes from a human donor in good health. Some clones in this sample may be carry-over from other donors' samples. The sample was healthy donor T cells cultured with leukemia cells. CDR3 sequence: CASSVGRSSGGSSTDTQYF. The DNA sequence is given as TGTGCCAGCAGCGTAGGAAGGTCTAGCGGGGGCTCTAGCACAGATACGCAGTATTTT.